This TCR beta chain was captured in a study of blood T cell repertoires in COVID-19. Turning to the study itself: There were acute and convalescent COVID-19 samples, and they came from the United States, Italy and Spain. Nucleic acid was either cDNA or gDNA, and it came from T cells, B-cell-depleted T cells, or PBMCs.

This clone is a singleton in its sample. One Seattle source followed patients from active infection through their disease course. Some clones are missing from TCRdb's copy, which holds only in-frame ones; the method was immunoSEQ multiplex PCR. In the table there are about 230,000 clones, nearly 85% of which are singletons. Looked up from germline, CDR1 is MDHEN and CDR2 is SYDVKM. The CDR3 length is 15 residues. Trimming took 4 bases from V and 7 from J, leaving 17 bases between them. Sequenced input: peripheral blood. This receptor was taken from a woman aged 30 to 39 with COVID-19, enrolled during active disease. The chain recombines TRBV28 with TRBJ2-1, with D maybe TRBD2 (6 bases). For the CDR3, the DNA is TGTGCCAGCAGTTCGGGGGACCCAACAAAGAATGAGCAGTTCTTC. It specifies CASSSGDPTKNEQFF.